This TCR beta chain was identified during a study of early T cells in non-severe SARS-CoV-2 infection. Study-wide context: The authors sequenced bulk RNA from unsorted whole blood, leaving chains unpaired.

General observations from the study: Matching with VDJdb favored anti-spike CD8 responses (missing private and CD4 specificities).

Individual cDNA molecules were tagged with unique molecular identifiers, the study reported. TCRdb reprocessed the 5' RACE reads with MiXCR, giving one entry per CDR3 protein. The data show approximately 80,000 distinct CDR3 sequences, 11% seen once. In its sample, this clonotype was seen many times. Its specificity is not known. CDR1 is GTSNPN, CDR2 SVGIG, per germline (reference sequence). This CDR3 spans 18 amino acids. The V end was cut by 1 base, the J end by 2 bases, with 23 bases between. This material consisted of whole blood, taken at baseline. This receptor was identified in an adult who was a healthcare worker with PCR-confirmed SARS-CoV-2 infection or an uninfected control (not recorded which). This sequence joins TRBV30 and TRBJ2-5; D is unclear. The CDR3 is CAWSGLTLFTEEQETQYF. The DNA for the CDR3 is TGTGCCTGGAGTGGCTTGACGCTCTTCACAGAGGAACAAGAGACCCAGTACTTC.